The 30 T cell receptor beta chains listed next were all sequenced from one sample in a study of Ad26.COV2.S vaccination and SARS-CoV-2 variants. Treatment denoted: approximately 18 received Ad26.COV2.S at low or high dose, single or two shots; several received placebo; per-sample allocation not given. On day 63 after the first injection, vaccine and placebo recipients gave samples. Using immunoSEQ multiplex PCR, the repertoire was profiled, and TCRdb retains in-frame clones only, with some absent. The sample holds fewer than 900,000 clones, roughly nine tenths seen once. The source material was peripheral blood, sampled in a trial of Ad26.COV2.S vaccine versus placebo. All receptors come from a person between 18 and 59 years old who received the Ad26.COV2.S COVID-19 vaccine or a placebo.

The rearrangement uses TRBV27 and TRBJ2-3; D is ambiguous. The V gene's germline CDR1 is MNHEY and CDR2 SMNVEV (reference sequence). This CDR3 region has 16 residues. Trimming took off 2 bases at V and 1 base at J, with 13 bases between the two ends. The CDR3 loop is CASSLVAGPRTDTQYF. In nucleotides, the CDR3 is TGTGCCAGCAGTTTAGTCGCCGGCCCCCGCACAGATACGCAGTATTTT.

The CDR3 nucleotides are TGTGCCAGTAGTCTGTGGACAGGGAAGGCAGATACGCAGTATTTT. It yields the protein CASSLWTGKADTQYF. The rearrangement uses TRBV19 and TRBJ2-3, with TRBD1 matching 8 bases. V was clipped by 5 bases and J by 4 bases; unmatched bases: 8. Germline lookup yields CDR1 LNHDA and CDR2 SQIVND (reference sequence). This CDR3 spans 15 amino acids.

The chain employs TRBV18 and TRBJ2-7; D remains unclear. Germline V CDR1 and CDR2: KGHSH, LQKENI. V lost 2 bases and J 0 bases, leaving 14 bases between the germline ends. The CDR3 length is 16 residues. The CDR3: CASSPAAGLSSYEQYF. The CDR3 DNA reads as TGTGCCAGCTCACCAGCCGCAGGCCTCAGCTCCTACGAGCAGTACTTC.

The V call is TRBV29-1, the J call TRBJ1-5, with 7 bases that match TRBD1. Germline-derived CDR1 and CDR2 are SQVTM and ANQGSEA. V dropped 4 bases and J dropped 4; count of bases not matched to a gene: 1. This CDR3 is built from 12 residues. The CDR3 nucleotides are TGCAGCGTTGGGGGACAGAATCAGCCCCAGCATTTT. This gives the protein CSVGGQNQPQHF.

This chain joins TRBV4-2 and TRBJ2-1; 8 bases line up with TRBD1. In germline, CDR1 is LGHNA, CDR2 YNFKEQ. V dropped 1 base and J dropped 7; count of bases not matched to a gene: 9. The CDR3 consists of 16 residues. For the CDR3, the DNA is TGTGCCAGCAGCCAAGGATCAGGACAGGGCGAAAATGAGCAGTTCTTC. Its translation: CASSQGSGQGENEQFF.

The chain joins TRBV5-1 to TRBJ2-7; TRBD1 matches at 7 bases. The junction had 12 bases not matched to a gene; V was cut back by 0 bases and J by 3 bases. Germline V gene data show CDR1 as SGHRS and CDR2 as YFSETQ. This CDR3 is built from 17 residues. CDR3 sequence: CASSLVPTGTGIYEQYF. The CDR3 coding sequence is TGCGCCAGCAGCTTGGTGCCGACAGGGACGGGAATCTACGAGCAGTACTTC.

This clone was picked up one time. The chain couples TRBV29-1 to TRBJ2-7; 14 bases fit TRBD2. The CDR3 consists of 13 residues. V dropped 6 bases and J dropped 11; count of bases not matched to a gene: 9. Germline lookup yields CDR1 SQVTM and CDR2 ANQGSEA. DNA for the CDR3: TGCAGCGTGCGCGCGGGACTAGCGGGAGAGGAGTACTTC. Translating gives CSVRAGLAGEEYF.

This chain connects TRBV13 to TRBJ2-5; TRBD2 matches at 10 bases. Germline V gene lookup returns CDR1 PRHDT and CDR2 FYEKMQ (reference sequence). The CDR3 sequence is 14 residues long. The V gene end was trimmed by 3 bases and the J gene end by 6 bases; junction bases not matched to a gene: 4. CDR3 bases: TGTGCCAGCAGCTTTAGCGGGGGGAGGCAGACCCAGTACTTC. It specifies CASSFSGGRQTQYF.

This clone was counted only a few times. The chain has TRBV3-1 (or the pseudogene TRBV3-2) and TRBJ2-3; D gene unclear. The germline V and J ends were trimmed by 4 bases and 0 bases, with 8 bases remaining between them. The CDR3 contains 14 residues. The germline V gene has CDR1 LGHDT and CDR2 YNNKEL (reference sequence). CDR3 in amino acids: CASSLGASTDTQYF. The CDR3, as DNA: TGTGCCAGCAGCCTCGGAGCTAGCACAGATACGCAGTATTTT.

The rearrangement uses TRBV3-1 (or the pseudogene TRBV3-2) and TRBJ2-7, with no clear D. Trimming removed 5 bases at V and 2 bases at J, with 7 bases between. Germline values: CDR1 LGHDT, CDR2 YNNKEL (reference sequence). This CDR3 is 12 amino acids long. CDR3 loop: CASSGVPYEQYF. The CDR3 DNA follows: TGTGCCAGCAGCGGGGTCCCCTACGAGCAGTACTTC.

This rearrangement joins TRBV6-1 to TRBJ1-6, with no clear D. Per the germline V gene, CDR1 is MNHNS and CDR2 is SASEGT. The CDR3 totals 12 residues. Trimming took 2 bases from V and 5 from J, leaving 1 base between them. The CDR3 nucleotides are TGTGCCAGCAGTGAAAATAATTCACCCCTCCACTTT. This sequence encodes CASSENNSPLHF.

The chain is built from TRBV19 and TRBJ1-1; no definite D call. V was clipped by 4 bases and J by 4 bases, with 13 bases between them. The CDR3 runs to 14 residues. The germline gives CDR1 LNHDA, CDR2 SQIVND (reference sequence). The CDR3 loop is CASSNRVAGTEAFF. In DNA, the CDR3 is TGTGCCAGTAGTAATCGGGTCGCGGGCACTGAAGCTTTCTTT.

V is TRBV7-9 and J is TRBJ1-6; D is perhaps TRBD1 (5 bases). V dropped 5 bases and J dropped 6 bases, with 14 bases sitting between them. This CDR3 comprises 15 residues. Germline V gene lookup returns CDR1 SEHNR and CDR2 FQNEAQ (reference sequence). Here the CDR3 reads CASSQWDVRNSPLHF. CDR3 in DNA: TGTGCCAGCAGCCAATGGGACGTCCGTAATTCACCCCTCCACTTT.

This chain joins TRBV19 and TRBJ2-7; the match to TRBD1 covers 10 bases. The CDR3 totals 12 residues. The V segment lost 9 bases and the J segment 4 bases; nucleotides outside the gene matches: 3. Germline V gene data show CDR1 as LNHDA and CDR2 as SQIVND (reference sequence). The CDR3 DNA sequence: TGTGCCAGCAGGGACAGGGGTTACGAGCAGTACTTC. Translating gives CASRDRGYEQYF.

This rearrangement joins TRBV7-2 to TRBJ1-1; TRBD1 might be the D (6 bases). Germline CDR1 is SGHTA and CDR2 is FQGNSA. V lost 0 bases to trimming and J lost 2 bases, with 7 bases between them. The CDR3 is made up of 14 amino acids. For the CDR3, the DNA is TGTGCCAGCAGCTTAGCCGGGACAAACACTGAAGCTTTCTTT. It specifies CASSLAGTNTEAFF.

This chain links TRBV20-1 with TRBJ2-2; D may be TRBD1 (6 bases). V was clipped by 3 bases and J by 2 bases, with 13 bases between them. Germline V CDR1 and CDR2: DFQATT, SNEGSKA (reference sequence). CDR3 length equals 15 residues. The CDR3 reads CSASNRVGNTGELFF. DNA for the CDR3: TGCAGTGCTAGTAACAGGGTTGGCAACACCGGGGAGCTGTTTTTT.

This sequence joins TRBV19 and TRBJ2-1, with 9 bases fitting TRBD2. V lost 7 bases and J lost 9; bases outside the gene matches: 4. Looked up from germline, CDR1 is LNHDA and CDR2 is SQIVND (reference sequence). The CDR3 has 12 amino acids. This CDR3 reads CASKGAGGEQFF. CDR3 bases: TGTGCCAGTAAAGGAGCGGGAGGTGAGCAGTTCTTC.

This sequence joins TRBV24-1 and TRBJ2-3; D might be TRBD1 (5 bases). The germline V and J ends were trimmed by 4 bases and 5 bases, with 9 bases remaining between them. CDR1 and CDR2 (germline): KGHDR, SFDVKD. There are 13 residues in the CDR3. The CDR3 region has the DNA TGTGCCACCAGTGAAAATAGGGGAGATACGCAGTATTTT. Amino acid sequence: CATSENRGDTQYF.

The genes are TRBV27 and TRBJ2-5; D may be TRBD2 (7 bases). V was clipped by 3 bases and J by 6 bases, with 11 bases between them. Germline values: CDR1 MNHEY, CDR2 SMNVEV (reference sequence). CDR3 length: 13 amino acids. For the CDR3, the DNA is TGTGCCAGCAGTTTGGGCGGGGGCCAGACCCAGTACTTC. Protein product: CASSLGGGQTQYF.

The rearrangement links TRBV5-4 to TRBJ2-3; 10 nucleotides match TRBD2. CDR1 is SGHNT and CDR2 is YYREEE in the germline V gene (reference sequence). V lost 3 bases and J lost 7; bases outside the gene matches: 8. This CDR3 is 15 amino acids long. The CDR3 spells CASSSPGTSANTQYF. For the CDR3, the DNA is TGTGCCAGCAGCTCCCCCGGGACTAGCGCAAATACGCAGTATTTT.

This clone was detected only a few times. J is TRBJ2-7 and V is TRBV9, with a possible D match to TRBD2 (6 bases). V lost 0 bases and J 3 bases, leaving 16 bases between the germline ends. The CDR3 totals 16 residues. The germline V gene has CDR1 SGDLS and CDR2 YYNGEE. CDR3 in DNA: TGTGCCAGCAGCGTAGGCGTGGCGCGGGGCATCTACGAGCAGTACTTC. Translated: CASSVGVARGIYEQYF. Full variable domain (remainder filled in from reference TRBV9 and TRBJ2-7): DSGVTQTPKHLITATGQRVTLRCSPRSGDLSVYWYQQSLDQGLQFLIQYYNGEERAKGNILERFSAQQFPDLHSELNLSSLELGDSALYFCASSVGVARGIYEQYFGPGTRLTVT.

CDR3 nucleotide sequence: TGTGCCAGCAGCCCGACTAGCGGGAGGGTCGGGGCACACACAGATACGCAGTATTTT. Translating it yields CASSPTSGRVGAHTDTQYF. V usage is TRBV9 and J usage is TRBJ2-3; 14 positions match TRBD2. Germline V CDR1 and CDR2: SGDLS, YYNGEE. Trimming took 4 bases from V and 2 from J; bases not matched to a gene: 12. The CDR3 runs to 19 residues.

The J gene is TRBJ1-2, the V gene TRBV3-1 (or the pseudogene TRBV3-2); weak D call: TRBD1 (6 bases). V gave up 6 bases and J gave up 4 bases, with 15 bases separating them. CDR3 length equals 14 residues. Germline CDR1 reads LGHDT; CDR2 reads YNNKEL (reference sequence). The CDR3 loop reads CASRYTGNGYGYTF. CDR3 coding DNA: TGTGCCAGCAGATACACAGGGAATGGCTATGGCTACACCTTC.

The chain links TRBV19 to TRBJ2-7; perhaps TRBD2 as D (6 bases). CDR3 length: 14 amino acids. From germline, CDR1 is LNHDA and CDR2 SQIVND (reference sequence). The V end lost 3 bases, the J end lost 5 bases, and 14 bases lay between the germline ends. CDR3 coding DNA: TGTGCCAGTAGTATGGAGGGGCAGAAGAACGAGCAGTACTTC. Its protein is CASSMEGQKNEQYF. The complete variable domain, with remaining parts taken from reference TRBV19 and TRBJ2-7, reads DGGITQSPKYLFRKEGQNVTLSCEQNLNHDAMYWYRQDPGQGLRLIYYSQIVNDFQKGDIAEGYSVSREKKESFPLTVTSAQKNPTAFYLCASSMEGQKNEQYFGPGTRLTVT.

V usage is TRBV5-1 and J usage is TRBJ2-7, with 13 bases aligning to TRBD2. CDR1 is SGHRS, CDR2 YFSETQ, per germline. The CDR3 runs 16 residues. J lost 2 bases, V lost 0 bases, and 2 bases had no gene match. CDR3 amino acids: CASSLGGTSGTYEQYF. The CDR3 bases are TGCGCCAGCAGCTTGGGCGGGACTAGCGGGACCTACGAGCAGTACTTC.

In nucleotides, the CDR3 is TGTGCCACCAGCAGTCCTCTAGTCTCGCAGGCCTACGAGCAGTACTTC. It encodes CATSSPLVSQAYEQYF. The V gene is TRBV15, the J gene TRBJ2-7, with D unclear. The germline CDR1 and CDR2 sequences are LNHNV and YYDKDF (reference sequence). Trimming stripped 3 bases from V and 2 bases from J, with 17 bases between. This CDR3 comprises 16 residues.

Notes on this clone: Other nucleotide sequences in the sample specify the same CDR3. The chain couples TRBV7-9 to TRBJ2-2, with no clear D. The CDR3 has 14 amino acids. Trimming took 1 base from V and 1 from J, leaving 4 bases between them. Germline loops: CDR1 SEHNR, CDR2 FQNEAQ (reference sequence). The CDR3 coding sequence is TGTGCCAGCAGCTTAGGGCTGAACACCGGGGAGCTGTTTTTT. Translation: CASSLGLNTGELFF.

This sequence joins TRBV5-4 and TRBJ2-1, with 7 bases aligning to TRBD2. The length of the CDR3 is 15 residues. Germline V gene sequence: CDR1 SGHNT, CDR2 YYREEE (reference sequence). The junction had 7 bases not matched to a gene; V was cut back by 0 bases and J by 7 bases. CDR3 bases: TGTGCCAGCAGCTTGGAGGGAGGGCCTCGGAATGAGCAGTTCTTC. Amino acid sequence: CASSLEGGPRNEQFF.

CDR3 in DNA: TGTGCCATCAGTGAGTCCAGACCCCTCCGAAGAAACTACGAGCAGTACTTC. Translation: CAISESRPLRRNYEQYF. This chain links TRBV10-3 with TRBJ2-7; unclear D gene. Germline CDR1 ENHRY, CDR2 SYGVKD. The CDR3 extends over 17 amino acids. Deletions cut 0 bases from V and 3 bases from J, with 18 bases between.

V gene TRBV7-3 combines with J gene TRBJ1-2; D may be TRBD1 (5 bases). Germline V CDR1 and CDR2: SGHTA, FQGTGA. The CDR3 has 13 amino acids. Between the trimmed V and J ends, which lost 0 bases and 6 bases, there was a span of 8 bases. The DNA for the CDR3 is TGTGCCAGCAGCTTAACGGGGGGAGATGGCTACACCTTC. Translating it yields CASSLTGGDGYTF. The whole variable domain, filled in from reference TRBV7-3 and TRBJ1-2, reads GAGVSQTPSNKVTEKGKYVELRCDPISGHTALYWYRQSLGQGPEFLIYFQGTGAADDSGLPNDRFFAVRPEGSVSTLKIQRTERGDSAVYLCASSLTGGDGYTFGSGTRLTVV.